This is a list of T cell receptor beta chains from one sample in a study of blood T cell repertoires in COVID-19. The method was immunoSEQ multiplex PCR; TCRdb's version includes in-frame clones alone and lacks a portion of them. In the table there are a few hundred thousand clones, about 86% of which are singletons. The sequencing input was peripheral blood. The receptor set was obtained from a man aged 55 to 70 with acute or convalescent COVID-19. The CDR3 runs from the conserved cysteine through the conserved F or W. The D gene is left open where the match is weak. Expanded clones are given a class, and other clones once, few, many or no size at all.

d_call,clone_size,v_call,j_call,cdr3_aa,cdr3_nt
TRBD2,.,TRBV7-9,TRBJ2-3,CASSPKREGLGSTQYF,TGTGCCAGCAGCCCGAAGCGGGAGGGCCTCGGGAGTACGCAGTATTTT
.,.,TRBV29-1,TRBJ2-1,CSVEDYRHNNEQFF,TGCAGCGTTGAAGATTATAGACACAACAATGAGCAGTTCTTC
TRBD2,.,TRBV19,TRBJ2-1,CASKPRLAGGTPSYNEQFF,TGTGCCAGTAAACCCCGACTAGCGGGAGGTACTCCGTCCTACAATGAGCAGTTCTTC
.,few,TRBV5-1,TRBJ1-1,CASSLQQGLMNTEAFF,TGCGCCAGCAGCTTGCAGCAGGGCCTCATGAACACTGAAGCTTTCTTT
TRBD1,once,TRBV27,TRBJ1-4,CASSFSDRGREKLFF,TGTGCCAGCAGTTTCTCAGACAGGGGGCGTGAAAAACTGTTTTTT
.,.,TRBV9,TRBJ1-3,CASSVKSVSSGNTIYF,TGTGCCAGCAGCGTAAAGTCCGTGAGCTCTGGAAACACCATATATTTT
.,.,TRBV28,TRBJ2-1,CASSLRGNEQFF,TGTGCCAGCAGTTTAAGGGGGAATGAGCAGTTCTTC
TRBD1,.,TRBV7-8,TRBJ1-4,CASSLAPGTGSEKLFF,TGTGCCAGCAGCTTAGCGCCGGGGACAGGTAGTGAAAAACTGTTTTTT
.,.,TRBV12-5,TRBJ1-1,CASAPLQGMNTEAFF,TGTGCTAGTGCCCCGCTACAGGGAATGAACACTGAAGCTTTCTTT
TRBD1,.,TRBV28,TRBJ1-2,CASSLGQGPSIYGYTF,TGTGCCAGCAGTTTGGGACAGGGGCCTTCGATCTATGGCTACACCTTC
TRBD1,.,TRBV29-1,TRBJ1-1,CSAARGRGTEAFF,TGCAGCGCCGCCAGGGGGCGAGGGACTGAAGCTTTCTTT
.,few,TRBV5-1,TRBJ2-3,CASSLISGPDTQYF,TGCGCCAGCAGCTTGATAAGCGGTCCAGATACGCAGTATTTT
.,.,TRBV2,TRBJ1-6,CASSAGQSSYNSPLHF,TGTGCCAGCAGTGCTGGACAGAGCTCCTATAATTCACCCCTCCACTTT
TRBD2,few,TRBV19,TRBJ2-2,CASSKTSGGSTGELFF,TGTGCCAGTAGTAAGACTAGTGGCGGGAGCACCGGGGAGCTGTTTTTT
TRBD2,.,TRBV7-6,TRBJ2-1,CASSTPTGALPGLAPYNEQFF,TGTGCCAGCAGCACCCCCACGGGGGCGCTTCCCGGACTAGCGCCCTACAATGAGCAGTTCTTC
.,.,TRBV30,TRBJ1-2,CAWTGNYGYTF,TGTGCCTGGACAGGCAACTATGGCTACACCTTC
TRBD1,few,TRBV5-1,TRBJ1-2,CASSYGQGEGGYTF,TGCGCCAGCAGCTATGGACAGGGGGAGGGAGGCTACACCTTC
TRBD2,.,TRBV3-1/TRBV3-2,TRBJ2-3,CASSRRLAVTDTQYF,TGTGCCAGCAGCCGAAGACTAGCGGTCACAGATACGCAGTATTTT
.,.,TRBV9,TRBJ1-3,CASSVSWRYGNTIYF,TGTGCCAGCAGCGTAAGTTGGAGGTATGGAAACACCATATATTTT
.,.,TRBV5-6,TRBJ1-4,CASSPTGTNEKLFF,TGTGCCAGCAGCCCCACAGGGACTAATGAAAAACTGTTTTTT
TRBD1,.,TRBV5-1,TRBJ2-7,CASSGTASSYEQYF,TGCGCCAGCAGCGGGACAGCGAGCTCCTACGAGCAGTACTTC
.,.,TRBV2,TRBJ1-5,CASNLDRSDQPQHF,TGTGCCAGCAACCTAGACAGGTCGGATCAGCCCCAGCATTTT
TRBD1,.,TRBV19,TRBJ2-4,CASSLGTGRPKNIQYF,TGTGCCAGTAGTCTAGGGACAGGGCGGCCTAAAAACATTCAGTACTTC
.,.,TRBV5-1,TRBJ2-1,CASSFPSPGGNEQFF,TGCGCCAGCAGCTTCCCGTCGCCAGGGGGGAATGAGCAGTTCTTC
.,.,TRBV5-6,TRBJ1-2,CASSPGSWGGYTF,TGTGCCAGCAGTCCCGGATCTTGGGGCGGCTACACCTTC
.,.,TRBV28,TRBJ2-3,CASSPLDRRTDTQYF,TGTGCCAGCAGCCCTCTCGACAGACGCACAGATACGCAGTATTTT
.,.,TRBV3-1/TRBV3-2,TRBJ1-5,CASSQGRSNQPQHF,TGTGCCAGCAGCCAAGGCCGGAGCAATCAGCCCCAGCATTTT
.,.,TRBV28,TRBJ1-4,CASSPLRQVEDEKLFF,TGTGCCAGCAGTCCACTCCGACAGGTCGAAGATGAAAAACTGTTTTTT
.,.,TRBV2,TRBJ1-5,CASRALGGNQPQHF,TGTGCCAGCAGGGCCCTAGGGGGCAATCAGCCCCAGCATTTT
.,.,TRBV5-5,TRBJ1-2,CASSLDGTNYGYTF,TGTGCCAGCAGCTTGGACGGTACTAACTATGGCTACACCTTC
.,.,TRBV14,TRBJ2-2,CASSEIGGPGTGELFF,TGTGCCAGCAGCGAGATCGGGGGGCCCGGCACCGGGGAGCTGTTTTTT
.,.,TRBV27,TRBJ1-6,CASSLIRGYNSPLHF,TGTGCCAGCAGTTTAATCAGGGGTTATAATTCACCCCTCCACTTT
TRBD1,once,TRBV6-2/TRBV6-3,TRBJ1-5,CASSQYRGPDQPQHF,TGTGCCAGCAGTCAATACAGGGGGCCGGATCAGCCCCAGCATTTT
.,.,TRBV28,TRBJ1-2,CASSSPQGTYGYTF,TGTGCCAGCAGTTCGCCGCAGGGGACCTATGGCTACACCTTC
.,few,TRBV12-3/TRBV12-4,TRBJ2-3,CASSLTSLDTQYF,TGTGCCAGCAGTTTAACTAGTTTGGATACGCAGTATTTT
.,.,TRBV5-6,TRBJ2-3,CASSARRLAADTQYF,TGTGCCAGCAGCGCCCGACGGTTAGCCGCAGATACGCAGTATTTT
.,.,TRBV15,TRBJ1-6,CATSRDASHPGTYNSPLHF,TGTGCCACCAGCAGAGATGCTTCTCATCCGGGGACCTATAATTCACCCCTCCACTTT
.,.,TRBV5-8,TRBJ1-5,CASSLRDQPQHF,TGTGCCAGCAGCTTGCGGGATCAGCCCCAGCATTTT